This TCR beta chain appears in the sequencing data of a study of blood T cell repertoires in COVID-19. Sequenced by immunoSEQ multiplex PCR; TCRdb stores in-frame clones only, minus some. The sample has under 350,000 clones, under 90% seen once. The receptor's source is a woman aged 45-65 years who had recovered from COVID-19. The specimen sequenced was peripheral blood.

CDR3 protein: CASSGDREYMIYYEQYF. In DNA form, the CDR3 reads TGTGCCAGCAGTGGAGACAGGGAATATATGATCTACTACGAGCAGTACTTC. V and J are TRBV2 and TRBJ2-7, with TRBD1 matching over 7 bases. CDR1 SNHLY and CDR2 FYNNEI come from the germline V gene. This CDR3 spans 17 amino acids. V dropped 4 bases and J dropped 3; count of bases not matched to a gene: 15. The complete variable domain, with remaining parts taken from reference TRBV2 and TRBJ2-7, reads EPEVTQTPSHQVTQMGQEVILRCVPISNHLYFYWYRQILGQKVEFLVSFYNNEISEKSEIFDDQFSVERPDGSNFTLKIRSTKLEDSAMYFCASSGDREYMIYYEQYFGPGTRLTVT.